This T cell receptor (beta chain) was documented in a study of graft-versus-host responses after intestinal transplantation. Study overall: Recipients had multivisceral, liver-intestinal, or isolated intestinal transplants. Study-level findings and limits: HvG clone declines early post-transplant were associated with peak circulating GvH levels. Recipient marrow harbored GvH clones, some of which surfaced first in ileum or blood. Subjects displaying graft-donor T cell macrochimerism possessed elevated graft-versus-host to host-versus-graft clonal ratios inside allografts.

Germline values: CDR1 MNHEY, CDR2 SMNVEV (reference sequence). J lost 1 base, V lost 2 bases, and 8 bases had no gene match. The CDR3 length is 19 residues. Here immunoSEQ multiplex PCR was the method, and the copy in TCRdb shows in-frame clones only, minus some. In the table there are over 100,000 clones, 80% to 95% of which are singletons. Details on this clone: Its target is not known.

This material consisted of unstimulated CD4+ T cells sorted from spleen or lymph node cells, taken before intestinal transplant. The origin of this receptor is a human donor who received an intestinal transplant. The genes are TRBV27 and TRBJ2-1, with TRBD2 identical over 13 bases. DNA of the CDR3: TGTGCCAGCAGTTTACCCCGACTAGCGGGAGGACCTTCCTACAATGAGCAGTTCTTC. Protein sequence: CASSLPRLAGGPSYNEQFF.